The 15 T cell receptor beta chains below were found in one sample sequenced in a study of radiation and T cells in renal cell carcinoma. Time point: blood 2 weeks post-SBRT. The treatment: 15 Gy SBRT to primary tumor, nephrectomy 4 weeks later. Here immunoSEQ multiplex PCR was the method, and the copy in TCRdb shows in-frame clones only, minus some. Here the sample spans tens of thousands of clones, around 86% being singletons. The sequences come from blood, collected from a patient whose treatment included radiotherapy and nephrectomy. These receptors came from a woman aged 50 to 60 with renal cell carcinoma.

The chain combines TRBV18 with TRBJ2-7, with 13 bases matching TRBD2. The CDR3 covers 18 residues. Germline CDR1 reads KGHSH; CDR2 reads LQKENI. V gave up 6 bases and J gave up 1 base; unmatched junction bases: 12. The DNA for the CDR3 is TGTGCCAGCTCTAAACCCTCGGGACTAGCGGGACGGTCCTACGAGCAGTACTTC. It codes for CASSKPSGLAGRSYEQYF.

This clone was counted a single time. The chain recombines TRBV7-2 with TRBJ2-1, with a weak D call TRBD1 (5 bases). Trimming cost V 5 bases and J 9 bases, with 14 bases left between them. CDR1 and CDR2 (germline): SGHTA, FQGNSA. The CDR3 loop spans 13 amino acids. The CDR3 loop is CASSQGVPPEQFF. CDR3 sequence (DNA): TGTGCCAGCAGCCAAGGGGTACCCCCTGAGCAGTTCTTC.

The chain uses TRBV28 and TRBJ2-3; D not resolved. This CDR3 is 15 amino acids long. V lost 3 bases, J lost 2 bases, and 12 bases lay in between. Looked up from germline, CDR1 is MDHEN and CDR2 is SYDVKM. This chain's CDR3 is CASSFYLRNTDTQYF. In DNA form, the CDR3 reads TGTGCCAGCAGTTTCTATTTACGGAACACAGATACGCAGTATTTT.

V usage is TRBV7-2 and J usage is TRBJ2-7, with D possibly being TRBD1 (5 bases). The V end was cut by 3 bases, the J end by 2 bases, with 8 bases between. Germline CDR1 reads SGHTA; CDR2 reads FQGNSA. The CDR3 length is 13 residues. CDR3 sequence (DNA): TGTGCCAGCAGCTTCCAGGACACCTACGAGCAGTACTTC. Its translation: CASSFQDTYEQYF.

The chain has TRBV7-2 and TRBJ2-3; 7 nucleotides match TRBD1. CDR3 size: 16 residues. V gave up 6 bases and J gave up 2 bases; unmatched junction bases: 11. Germline loops: CDR1 SGHTA, CDR2 FQGNSA. DNA of the CDR3: TGTGCCAGCAGGACCGCCGGGACAGCCGACACAGATACGCAGTATTTT. Amino acids: CASRTAGTADTDTQYF.

The chain combines TRBV4-3 with TRBJ1-5; unclear D gene. Trimming cost V 4 bases and J 0 bases, with 10 bases left between them. The V gene's germline CDR1 is LGHNA and CDR2 YSLEER. CDR3 length: 15 amino acids. CDR3 sequence: CASSPRVGSNQPQHF. As DNA, the CDR3 is TGCGCCAGCAGCCCTCGTGTTGGTAGCAATCAGCCCCAGCATTTT.

The chain combines TRBV11-2 with TRBJ2-3, with 7 nucleotides matching TRBD2. The CDR3 loop spans 17 amino acids. Germline V gene sequence: CDR1 SGHAT, CDR2 FQNNGV. V shed 6 bases, J shed 3 bases, and the junction held 15 bases outside the gene matches. In DNA form, the CDR3 reads TGTGCCAGCAGTTCCCATTACGCGGGAGAATGGACAGATACGCAGTATTTT. Protein sequence: CASSSHYAGEWTDTQYF.

V is TRBV18 and J is TRBJ1-3, with no clear D. Germline V lookup: CDR1 KGHSH, CDR2 LQKENI. This CDR3 comprises 13 residues. V lost 3 bases, J lost 2 bases, and 5 bases lay in between. The CDR3 loop is CASSPAAGNTIYF. CDR3 DNA sequence: TGTGCCAGCTCACCCGCCGCTGGAAACACCATATATTTT. The full variable domain, its missing parts supplied by reference TRBV18 and TRBJ1-3, is NAGVMQNPRHLVRRRGQEARLRCSPMKGHSHVYWYRQLPEEGLKFMVYLQKENIIDESGMPKERFSAEFPKEGPSILRIQQVVRGDSAAYFCASSPAAGNTIYFGEGSWLTVV.

The chain joins TRBV10-1 to TRBJ2-4; possibly TRBD1 or TRBD2 for D (6 bases each). Germline CDR1 WNHNN, CDR2 SYGVQD (reference sequence). The V end was cut by 5 bases, the J end by 5 bases, with 13 bases between. There are 14 residues in the CDR3. The CDR3 protein is CASSKGGLQNIQYF. CDR3 nucleotides: TGCGCCAGCAGTAAGGGGGGTTTGCAAAACATTCAGTACTTC.

This chain uses TRBV19 with TRBJ1-5; D gene ambiguous. Per germline, CDR1 LNHDA and CDR2 SQIVND (reference sequence). The V end was cut by 3 bases, the J end by 0 bases, with 9 bases between. There are 15 residues in the CDR3. CDR3 in amino acids: CASSIGQTSNQPQHF. The CDR3 region has the DNA TGTGCCAGTAGTATCGGGCAAACTAGCAATCAGCCCCAGCATTTT.

This clone was seen more than once but under ten times. The chain employs TRBV7-9 and TRBJ2-1; possibly TRBD2 for D (6 bases). V lost 7 bases to trimming and J lost 15 bases, with 22 bases between them. Germline CDR1 is SEHNR and CDR2 is FQNEAQ (reference sequence). This CDR3 is 13 amino acids long. The CDR3 reads CASNPSGRGKRFF. Here the CDR3 DNA reads TGTGCCAGCAACCCCAGTGGCCGGGGGAAGCGGTTCTTC.

The chain employs TRBV6-1 and TRBJ2-5; possibly TRBD2 for D (5 bases). Trimming removed 3 bases from V and 3 bases from J, with 5 bases in between. This CDR3 spans 12 amino acids. Germline V gene data show CDR1 as MNHNS and CDR2 as SASEGT. In nucleotides, the CDR3 is TGTGCCAGCAGTGAGGAGGAAGAGACCCAGTACTTC. Translated, it gives CASSEEEETQYF.

V usage is TRBV28 and J usage is TRBJ2-1, with TRBD2 matching 7 bases. The CDR3 covers 16 residues. The V gene's germline CDR1 is MDHEN and CDR2 SYDVKM. Trimming took 3 bases from V and 4 from J; bases not matched to a gene: 9. The CDR3 here is CASSFRSARGYNEQFF. The CDR3, as DNA: TGTGCCAGCAGTTTTAGGTCTGCGCGGGGGTACAATGAGCAGTTCTTC.

V gene TRBV9 combines with J gene TRBJ1-4, with D possibly matching TRBD1 (5 bases). The CDR3 spans 15 residues. V lost 4 bases and J lost 4, with 14 bases in between. CDR1 is SGDLS and CDR2 is YYNGEE in the germline V gene. CDR3 coding DNA: TGTGCCAGCAGCACACGGGGACGGCTTAATGAAAAACTGTTTTTT. Translated, it gives CASSTRGRLNEKLFF.

This sequence joins TRBV6-5 and TRBJ2-7; tentatively, D is TRBD2 (6 bases). Trimming shortened V by 6 bases and J by 2 bases, and 11 bases separated the two germline ends. The CDR3 contains 13 residues. Germline V gene sequence: CDR1 MNHEY, CDR2 SVGAGI. Here the CDR3 DNA reads TGTGCCAGCAGCTACACGGGGGCCTACGAGCAGTACTTC. Translated: CASSYTGAYEQYF.